Listed below are T cell receptor beta chains from one sample, sequenced in a study of blood T cell repertoires in COVID-19. Sequencing was performed with immunoSEQ multiplex PCR; in TCRdb, only in-frame clones are kept and a portion is missing. The table records about 190,000 clones, approximately 88% of them present only once. The material sequenced was PBMCs or T cells enriched from blood (not recorded which). These receptors were obtained from a woman in her twenties or thirties who had recovered from COVID-19. Each CDR3 is given with its conserved first and last residue. D genes are given only for firm matches. Clone size is given for some rows only: seen once, a few or many times, or a class if the clone is expanded.

TRBV18,NA,TRBD2,TRBJ2-2,TGTGCCAGCTCACCACTCACTAGCGGGGTGTCCGGGGAGCTGTTTTTT,CASSPLTSGVSGELFF
TRBV29-1,NA,NA,TRBJ1-1,TGCAGCGCTATGGGGCCGAACACTGAAGCTTTCTTT,CSAMGPNTEAFF
TRBV10-3,NA,TRBD1,TRBJ1-4,TGTGCCATCAGCCCTGTCCAGGGGGTTCCGGAAAAACTGTTTTTT,CAISPVQGVPEKLFF
TRBV24-1,few,TRBD2,TRBJ2-1,TGTGCCACCAGTCAGTTAGCGGGGACCTACAATGAGCAGTTCTTC,CATSQLAGTYNEQFF
TRBV7-8,NA,NA,TRBJ1-2,TGTGCCAGCAGCTCCATAGGTTGGGGGACTTCTGGCTACACCTTC,CASSSIGWGTSGYTF
TRBV6-5,NA,NA,TRBJ2-1,TGTGCCAGCAGGGGGGGGGCTGACTACAATGAGCAGTTCTTC,CASRGGADYNEQFF
TRBV29-1,NA,NA,TRBJ2-1,TGCAGCGTTGCTAGGTTCTCCTACAATGAGCAGTTCTTC,CSVARFSYNEQFF
TRBV7-2,NA,TRBD2,TRBJ2-3,TGTGCCAGCAGCTTGGGACTAGCGGGGGGGCCTGGCACAGATACGCAGTATTTT,CASSLGLAGGPGTDTQYF
TRBV19,once,NA,TRBJ1-1,TGTGCCAGTAGTATAGGGACAGAAGGACAGACTGAAGCTTTCTTT,CASSIGTEGQTEAFF
TRBV19,NA,NA,TRBJ2-5,TGTGCCAGTAGTCAGAGGGGACTGAAAGAGACCCAGTACTTC,CASSQRGLKETQYF
TRBV27,once,NA,TRBJ2-3,TGTGCCAGCATTCCCTTAGGGACACCCCAGGATACGCAGTATTTT,CASIPLGTPQDTQYF
TRBV24-1,NA,NA,TRBJ1-1,TGTGCCACCAGTGATCCCCGGGGAGAAGACACTGAAGCTTTCTTT,CATSDPRGEDTEAFF
TRBV9,NA,NA,TRBJ2-3,TGTGCCACCCGCCCGGGGGGCGGAGATACGCAGTATTTT,CATRPGGGDTQYF
TRBV14,once,NA,TRBJ2-4,TGTGCCAGCAGCCAACTAGGAGCGCTAGCCAAAAACATTCAGTACTTC,CASSQLGALAKNIQYF
TRBV12-3/TRBV12-4,NA,NA,TRBJ1-2,TGTGCCAGCAGTTCCCAGGGCGTCGATGGCTACACCTTC,CASSSQGVDGYTF
TRBV3-1/TRBV3-2,NA,NA,TRBJ2-2,TGTGCCAGCAGCCAAGTCAGGTCCGGGGAGCTGTTTTTT,CASSQVRSGELFF
TRBV15,NA,TRBD1,TRBJ2-5,TGTGCCACCAGTTCGACAGGGGAGACCCAGTACTTC,CATSSTGETQYF
TRBV9,few,TRBD2,TRBJ2-2,TGTGCCAGCAGCGCCAAGCCGGGGAGGGCTTTGAAGGTCGGGGAGCTGTTTTTT,CASSAKPGRALKVGELFF
TRBV13,few,NA,TRBJ1-2,TGTGCCAGCAGCGCCGGTCGGGGGGGATTTAACTATGGCTACACCTTC,CASSAGRGGFNYGYTF
TRBV28,few,TRBD1,TRBJ2-1,TGTGCCACCGCACTACCCTGGGGGACAGGGGGCTACAATGAGCAGTTCTTC,CATALPWGTGGYNEQFF
TRBV6-5,NA,NA,TRBJ2-1,TGTGCCAGCGGATACAGCAGCAACGAGCAGTTCTTC,CASGYSSNEQFF
TRBV5-8,NA,NA,TRBJ1-5,TGTGCCAGCAGCCCGGGCCGCAGGGGCAATCAGCCCCAGCATTTT,CASSPGRRGNQPQHF
TRBV7-3,NA,NA,TRBJ1-1,TGTGCCAGCAGCTCTACAAATTCCCGGGGGACTGAAGCTTTCTTT,CASSSTNSRGTEAFF
TRBV7-2,NA,TRBD2,TRBJ2-1,TGTGCCAGCAGCTTAGGTGTGGGAGGGGCCTACAATGAGCAGTTCTTC,CASSLGVGGAYNEQFF
TRBV28,NA,NA,TRBJ1-3,TGTGCCAGCAGTACCCCACAGGGAACTGGAAACACCATATATTTT,CASSTPQGTGNTIYF
TRBV5-1,NA,TRBD1,TRBJ1-4,TGCGCCAGCCATACAGGGGTCCCGGGTGAAAAACTGTTTTTT,CASHTGVPGEKLFF
TRBV19,NA,TRBD2,TRBJ2-1,TGTGCCAGTAGCCCAACTAGCGCTACCTACAATGAGCAGTTCTTC,CASSPTSATYNEQFF
TRBV19,NA,NA,TRBJ2-7,TGTGCCAGTAGTTGGCGGGTTTCTGACTCCTACGAGCAGTACTTC,CASSWRVSDSYEQYF
TRBV4-1,NA,TRBD2,TRBJ2-7,TGCGCCAGCAGCCAAGTTTCCCCCTCGGCGGGAGGGGAGTACGAGCAGTACTTC,CASSQVSPSAGGEYEQYF
TRBV9,NA,NA,TRBJ1-2,TGTGCCAGCAGCGTAGAGGAGGGTGGTGGCTACACCTTC,CASSVEEGGGYTF
TRBV4-1,NA,NA,TRBJ1-1,TGCGCCAGCAGCCAAGGGGCGCAGGCGAACACTGAAGCTTTCTTT,CASSQGAQANTEAFF
TRBV7-3,NA,NA,TRBJ1-2,TGTGCCAGCAGCTTATCGTCAGGGGTAGGCTACACCTTC,CASSLSSGVGYTF
TRBV27,once,TRBD1,TRBJ1-5,TGTGCCAGCAGGCTCCTCGGGACAGGGGGCAGGGTGAATCAGCCCCAGCATTTT,CASRLLGTGGRVNQPQHF
TRBV11-1,NA,TRBD2,TRBJ2-7,TGTGCCAGCAGCCCGAATAGCGGGAGGAGCTCCTACGAGCAGTACTTC,CASSPNSGRSSYEQYF
TRBV5-1,NA,NA,TRBJ2-7,TGCGCCAGCAACGGCAGGGGCCACGAGCAGTACTTC,CASNGRGHEQYF
TRBV29-1,few,TRBD1,TRBJ1-5,TGCAGCGTTGGGACAGGGTGGGGTAATCAGCCCCAGCATTTT,CSVGTGWGNQPQHF
TRBV7-6,once,TRBD1,TRBJ1-2,TGTGCCAGCAGCTTAGATAGGGGACAGTACTTTCAAGTTAACTATGGCTACACCTTC,CASSLDRGQYFQVNYGYTF